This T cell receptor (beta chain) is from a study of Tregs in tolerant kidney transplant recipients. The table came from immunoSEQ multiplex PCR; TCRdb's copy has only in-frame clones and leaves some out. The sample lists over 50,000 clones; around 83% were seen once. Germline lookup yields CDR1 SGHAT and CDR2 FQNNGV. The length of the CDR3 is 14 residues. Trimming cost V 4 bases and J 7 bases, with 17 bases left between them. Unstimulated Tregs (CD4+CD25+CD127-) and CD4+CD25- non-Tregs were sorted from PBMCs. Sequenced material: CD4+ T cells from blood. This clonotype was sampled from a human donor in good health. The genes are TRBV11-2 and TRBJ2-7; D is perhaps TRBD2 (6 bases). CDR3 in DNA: TGTGCCAGCAGCTCGGGACTCCCCCGGTTGGAGCAGTACTTC. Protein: CASSSGLPRLEQYF.